This T cell receptor (beta chain) comes out of a study of blood T cell repertoires in COVID-19. Study at large: There were acute and convalescent COVID-19 samples, and they came from the United States, Italy and Spain. T cells, B-cell-depleted T cells, or PBMCs supplied cDNA or gDNA.

TCRdb's copy holds only in-frame clones and misses some; the assay was immunoSEQ multiplex PCR. Of 120,000 to 150,000 clones in the sample, more than 65% were seen once. The clonotype comes from a man older than 75 with acute or convalescent COVID-19. Sequencing was performed on peripheral blood.

The CDR3 region is CASSQDTGLGTDTQYF. CDR3 in DNA: TGTGCCAGCAGCCAAGATACGGGGTTGGGCACAGATACGCAGTATTTT. V is TRBV3-1 (or the pseudogene TRBV3-2) and J is TRBJ2-3; possible D gene TRBD2, 5 bases. Germline values: CDR1 LGHDT, CDR2 YNNKEL (reference sequence). V shed 0 bases and J shed 1 base, with 11 bases lying between them. The CDR3 is 16 residues long.